What follows describes a single T cell receptor beta chain. With the read ending 3 residues before the CDR3 end, the germline J gene is used to fill in that end. HPV was found by MY09/MY11 PCR and dot-blot genotyping. This sample is drawn from a study of T cells in women clearing cervical HPV infection. The table came from immunoSEQ multiplex PCR; TCRdb's copy has only in-frame clones and leaves some out. Listed are around 15,000 clones; roughly a tenth falls within the top ten. There are 14 residues in the CDR3. Germline values: CDR1 SQVTM, CDR2 ANQGSEA. The source of this sequence is a woman between 18 and 70 years old with a cervical HPV16 infection that either progressed to CIN3+ or cleared (not recorded which). The chain links TRBV29-1 to TRBJ1-2, with unresolved D. Sequencing used blood buffy coat. The CDR3 region is CSVISGREIYSYTF. CDR3 DNA (partial): TGCAGCGTTATTAGCGGAAGGGAGATATATAGC.